The rows below give T cell receptor beta chains drawn from one sample of a study of T cells in Graves' hyperthyroidism and ophthalmopathy. TCRdb analysed the multiplex PCR reads with MiXCR anew, one entry per CDR3 protein. The sample lists a few hundred thousand distinct CDR3 sequences; around 14% were seen once. Sequenced material: blood. The receptors derive from a woman aged 30 to 39 with Graves' hyperthyroidism that later progressed to Graves' ophthalmopathy. Both conserved end residues are part of each CDR3. Fields, in order: D gene, V gene, clone size, J gene, CDR3 DNA, CDR3 protein. The D gene is left open where the match is weak. For some rows the clone size is stated as once, few or many, or as a class when expanded; others skip it.

D: -
V: TRBV28
size: many
J: TRBJ2-5
DNA: TGTGCCGCGGGCCTTGGGGACCAAGAGACCCAGTACTTC
CDR3: CAAGLGDQETQYF

D: -
V: TRBV12-3/TRBV12-4
size: many
J: TRBJ2-2
DNA: TGTGCCAGCAGCCTGTCTGCCAGAATAAACACCGGGGAGCTGTTTTTT
CDR3: CASSLSARINTGELFF

D: -
V: TRBV11-2
size: many
J: TRBJ1-5
DNA: TGTGCCAGCAGCTTAGACGGGGGCACCAATCAGCCCCAGCATTTT
CDR3: CASSLDGGTNQPQHF

D: -
V: TRBV29-1
size: few
J: TRBJ2-5
DNA: TGCAGCGCTGAAGGTGCCCCAGGGATACGAGAGACCCAGTACTTC
CDR3: CSAEGAPGIRETQYF

D: -
V: TRBV12-3/TRBV12-4
size: many
J: TRBJ1-3
DNA: TGTGCCAGCCCCCGGTTCTCTGGAAACACCATATATTTT
CDR3: CASPRFSGNTIYF

D: -
V: TRBV24-1
size: many
J: TRBJ1-2
DNA: TGTGCCACCAGTGACCCGAGGGCGCAGGGCTACACCTTC
CDR3: CATSDPRAQGYTF

D: -
V: TRBV24-1
size: many
J: TRBJ2-7
DNA: TGTGCCACCAGTGATCCATACCTAGGAGAGCAGTACTTC
CDR3: CATSDPYLGEQYF

D: TRBD1
V: TRBV20-1
size: many
J: TRBJ2-7
DNA: TGCAGTGCTACCCACCCCGGACAGGGTGACGAGCAGTACTTC
CDR3: CSATHPGQGDEQYF

D: TRBD1
V: TRBV7-2
size: many
J: TRBJ1-3
DNA: TGTGCCAGCAGCTTAATGGGACAGGGATGGGCGGCGAACACCATATATTTT
CDR3: CASSLMGQGWAANTIYF

D: TRBD1
V: TRBV27
size: few
J: TRBJ1-3
DNA: TGTGCCAGCAGCCAATCCCGACAGGGGACCTTCTCTGGAAACACCATATATTTT
CDR3: CASSQSRQGTFSGNTIYF

D: -
V: TRBV13
size: -
J: TRBJ1-1
DNA: TGTGCCAGCAGGACAAGCGGAGCTTATGACACTGAAGCTTTCTTT
CDR3: CASRTSGAYDTEAFF

D: TRBD1
V: TRBV10-3
size: -
J: TRBJ1-1
DNA: TGTGCCATCAGGAAGACAGGGGAGAACACTGAAGCTTTCTTT
CDR3: CAIRKTGENTEAFF

D: -
V: TRBV4-1
size: -
J: TRBJ2-7
DNA: TGCGCCAGCAGCCAAGATCAAGGGGTCTACGAGCAGTACTTC
CDR3: CASSQDQGVYEQYF

D: TRBD1
V: TRBV7-2
size: many
J: TRBJ2-7
DNA: TGTGCCAGCAGCCCCCCACGGACAGGGCCACACTACGAGCAGTACTTC
CDR3: CASSPPRTGPHYEQYF

D: -
V: TRBV7-2
size: many
J: TRBJ1-6
DNA: TGTGCCAGCAGCTTAGGCGGGCAGGACAATTCACCCCTCCACTTT
CDR3: CASSLGGQDNSPLHF

D: TRBD1
V: TRBV19
size: many
J: TRBJ2-6
DNA: TGTGCCAGTAACACTAGGGACAGGGGATTCTCTGGGGCCAACGTCCTGACTTTC
CDR3: CASNTRDRGFSGANVLTF

D: -
V: TRBV11-3
size: -
J: TRBJ2-1
DNA: TGTGCCAGCAGCGGTGCTAGGGGTGGCTCCTACAATGAGCAGTTCTTC
CDR3: CASSGARGGSYNEQFF

D: -
V: TRBV20-1
size: many
J: TRBJ2-2
DNA: TGCAGTGCGTGGACTCCTCGAGGGGAGCTGTTTTTT
CDR3: CSAWTPRGELFF

D: TRBD1
V: TRBV30
size: few
J: TRBJ1-2
DNA: TGTGCCTGGAGGACGACAGGGGCGGCCTCTGGCTACACCTTC
CDR3: CAWRTTGAASGYTF

D: TRBD1
V: TRBV20-1
size: -
J: TRBJ1-5
DNA: TGCAGTGCTAACAGGGGGAATAGTCAGCCCCAGCATTTT
CDR3: CSANRGNSQPQHF

D: TRBD2
V: TRBV6-1
size: -
J: TRBJ2-7
DNA: TGTGCCAGCGGCCTAGCGGGACCGTCCTACGAGCAGTACTTC
CDR3: CASGLAGPSYEQYF

D: TRBD1
V: TRBV6-1
size: many
J: TRBJ1-1
DNA: TGTGCCAGCAGGGAAGGGGGCATGAACACTGAAGCTTTCTTT
CDR3: CASREGGMNTEAFF

D: TRBD1
V: TRBV6-1
size: many
J: TRBJ2-7
DNA: TGTGCCGGGGAGGCAGGGGGCGCGGATTCCTACGAGCAGTACTTC
CDR3: CAGEAGGADSYEQYF

D: TRBD2
V: TRBV5-1
size: many
J: TRBJ2-1
DNA: TGCGCCAGCAGCTTACTAGCGGGAGGTGAGCAGTTCTTC
CDR3: CASSLLAGGEQFF

D: TRBD2
V: TRBV19
size: many
J: TRBJ2-7
DNA: TGTGCCAGTAGTAGTTACCTAGCGGGAGCCTACGAGCAGTACTTC
CDR3: CASSSYLAGAYEQYF

D: TRBD1
V: TRBV24-1
size: -
J: TRBJ2-1
DNA: TGTGCCACCAGTGGGACAGGGCGTTGGACGGGAGAGCAGTTCTTC
CDR3: CATSGTGRWTGEQFF

D: TRBD2
V: TRBV12-3/TRBV12-4
size: many
J: TRBJ2-3
DNA: TGTGCCAGCAGTTTCCTAGCGGGTGATGCAGATACGCAGTATTTT
CDR3: CASSFLAGDADTQYF

D: -
V: TRBV28
size: many
J: TRBJ2-7
DNA: TGTGCCAGCAGCCCCGCAGGGCGGGGAACCTACGAGCAGTACTTC
CDR3: CASSPAGRGTYEQYF